Given below is one TCR beta chain in context. The germline gene is not matched at one end of the junction; a read error may be the cause. This entry belongs to a study of blood T cell repertoires in COVID-19. Study information: Acute and convalescent COVID-19 specimens originated in the United States, Italy and Spain. The cDNA or gDNA used as material had been derived from T cells, B-cell-depleted T cells, or PBMCs.

In the source study's methods: It was from reference gene primer amplification that nucleated cell counts were estimated. TCRdb's copy holds only in-frame clones and misses some; the assay was immunoSEQ multiplex PCR. V and J calls and clone size are copied from that table; D and trimming were computed from the DNA. This repertoire shows 35,000 to 45,000 clones, 86% found once; its top ten account for approximately 59%. There are 15 residues in the CDR3. Germline V gene sequence: CDR1 LGHNT, CDR2 FRNRAP. Source material: peripheral blood. The sequence was collected from a man aged 70 or older with acute or convalescent COVID-19. The genes are TRBV12-5 and TRBJ2-1; maybe TRBD2 (6 bases). In DNA, the CDR3 is TGTGCTAGTGGTTTGGCCCGGGACTCCGACAATGAGCAGTTCTTC. Its protein product is CASGLARDSDNEQFF.